Given below is one TCR beta chain in context. Its specificity is unknown. The sample is drawn from a study of T cell repertoires in cytomegalovirus infection. About the research overall: Recently identified HLA-C-restricted and well-studied HLA-B-restricted CMV epitopes were used. From public TCR beta signatures came an indication of both CMV infection and matching HLA type.

Study conclusions and caveats: In two of eight donors, the top clonotype was HLA-C-restricted CMV-specific. Cumulative public TCR beta family frequency identified CMV carriers with the relevant HLA.

TCRdb reanalysed the reads using MiXCR and keeps one entry per CDR3 protein. Of approximately 73,000 distinct CDR3 sequences detected, roughly 40% appear once; the ten largest clones hold 93%. Germline-derived CDR1 and CDR2 are MDHEN and SYDVKM. The CDR3 extends over 15 amino acids. The V segment lost 6 bases and the J segment 5 bases; nucleotides outside the gene matches: 5. The sequenced sample was CD8+ T cells from cultured PBMCs, obtained from culture after CMV antigen stimulation. The chain links TRBV28 to TRBJ2-1; 12 bases align to TRBD2. This receptor was identified in a human donor in good health (CMV status not recorded). Some clones in this sample may be carry-over from other donors' samples. CDR3 protein: CASSRLAGAHNEQFF. CDR3 DNA: TGTGCCAGCAGCCGACTAGCGGGGGCCCACAATGAGCAGTTCTTC.